This TCR beta chain derives from a study of T-cell memory formation after mild COVID-19. Whole-study findings and limits: Confirmation was lacking for SARS-CoV-2 specificity of second-wave clones that peaked on day 37.

Comments on this clonotype: What it recognizes is unknown.

The CDR3 totals 14 residues. Trimming took 4 bases from V and 4 from J; bases not matched to a gene: 4. TCRdb reprocessed the 5' RACE reads via MiXCR and lists one record per CDR3 protein. Of 200,000 to 250,000 distinct CDR3 sequences in the sample, around 25% were seen once. The chain joins TRBV12-3 or TRBV12-4 to TRBJ2-1; 7 nucleotides line up with TRBD1. This TCR derives from an adult woman who had mild COVID-19 (a few samples of this study predate the infection). Cell type and time point are not known. Input material: PBMCs or a T cell subset sorted from them (not recorded which). The CDR3 DNA follows: TGTGCCAGCAGTTCGTCGACAGGGTACAATGAGCAGTTCTTC. Translation: CASSSSTGYNEQFF.